These 3 T cell receptor beta chains came from one sample sequenced in a study of T cells in Graves' hyperthyroidism and ophthalmopathy. Amplified regions were TCR beta CDR3 sequences from RNA transcripts. HTBI primers were the set used in a first-round RT-PCR of the TCR CDR3. One entry per CDR3 protein results from TCRdb running MiXCR on the multiplex PCR reads. The sample holds fewer than 750,000 distinct CDR3 sequences, roughly 14% seen once. Sequenced input: blood. These receptors all come from a woman between 40 and 55 years old with Graves' ophthalmopathy.

This clonotype was counted many times. The rearrangement joins TRBV20-1 to TRBJ2-7; D not certain. This CDR3 is 15 amino acids long. The V gene lost 3 bases and the J gene lost 0 bases, with 15 bases spanning the gap. The germline V gene encodes CDR1 DFQATT and CDR2 SNEGSKA (reference sequence). The CDR3 loop reads CSASSPPGSSYEQYF. The CDR3 DNA is TGCAGTGCTAGTAGTCCCCCAGGAAGCTCCTACGAGCAGTACTTC.

This clonotype was counted ten times or more. The chain combines TRBV28 with TRBJ2-7; D is undetermined. The CDR3 has 12 residues. V gave up 6 bases and J gave up 3 bases, with 9 bases separating them. The germline V gene encodes CDR1 MDHEN and CDR2 SYDVKM. The CDR3 coding sequence is TGTGCCAGCAGCACCCCGGGCTACGAGCAGTACTTC. Translating it yields CASSTPGYEQYF. Looking up the rest from reference TRBV28 and TRBJ2-7 gives the full variable domain: DVKVTQSSRYLVKRTGEKVFLECVQDMDHENMFWYRQDPGLGLRLIYFSYDVKMKEKGDIPEGYSVSREKKERFSLILESASTNQTSMYLCASSTPGYEQYFGPGTRLTVT.

Many counts were recorded for this clonotype. The genes are TRBV7-2 and TRBJ2-5; unclear D gene. Trimming pared 1 base from V and 4 bases from J, leaving 16 bases between. The CDR3 runs to 16 residues. Germline V CDR1 and CDR2: SGHTA, FQGNSA. CDR3 sequence reads: CASSLGILVTRETQYF. DNA of the CDR3: TGTGCCAGCAGCTTAGGTATCCTAGTAACCAGAGAGACCCAGTACTTC.